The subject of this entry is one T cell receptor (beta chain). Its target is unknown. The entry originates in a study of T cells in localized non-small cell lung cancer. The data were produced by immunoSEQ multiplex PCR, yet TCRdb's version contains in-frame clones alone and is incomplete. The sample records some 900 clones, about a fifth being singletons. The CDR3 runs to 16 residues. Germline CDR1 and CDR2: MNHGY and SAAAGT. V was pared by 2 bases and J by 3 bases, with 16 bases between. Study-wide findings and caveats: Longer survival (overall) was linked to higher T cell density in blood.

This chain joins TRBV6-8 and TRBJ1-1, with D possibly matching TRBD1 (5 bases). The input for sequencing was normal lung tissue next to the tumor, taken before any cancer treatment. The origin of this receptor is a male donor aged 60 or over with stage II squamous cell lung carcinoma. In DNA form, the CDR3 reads TGTGCCAGCAGTTACCCGTATTTAGGGGTGGACACTGAAGCTTTCTTT. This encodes CASSYPYLGVDTEAFF.